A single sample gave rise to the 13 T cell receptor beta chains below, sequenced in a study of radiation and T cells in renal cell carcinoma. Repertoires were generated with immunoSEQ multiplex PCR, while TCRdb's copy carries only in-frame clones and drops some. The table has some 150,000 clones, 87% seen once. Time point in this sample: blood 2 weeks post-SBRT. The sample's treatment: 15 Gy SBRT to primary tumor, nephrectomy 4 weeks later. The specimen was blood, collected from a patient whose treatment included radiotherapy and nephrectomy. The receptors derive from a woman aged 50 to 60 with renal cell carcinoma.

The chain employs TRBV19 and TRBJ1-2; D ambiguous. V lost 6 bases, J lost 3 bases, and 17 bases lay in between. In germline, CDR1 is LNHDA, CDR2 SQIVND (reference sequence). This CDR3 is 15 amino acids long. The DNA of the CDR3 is TGTGCCAGTAGGAGGCTGGGGAATCGAGACTATGGCTACACCTTC. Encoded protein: CASRRLGNRDYGYTF.

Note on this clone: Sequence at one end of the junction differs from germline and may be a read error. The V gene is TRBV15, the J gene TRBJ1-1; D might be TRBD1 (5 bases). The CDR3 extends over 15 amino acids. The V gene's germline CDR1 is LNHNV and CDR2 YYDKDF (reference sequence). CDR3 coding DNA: TGTGCCACCAGCCGAGAAAGCGCGGGGGTAACTGAAGCTTTCTTT. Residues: CATSRESAGVTEAFF.

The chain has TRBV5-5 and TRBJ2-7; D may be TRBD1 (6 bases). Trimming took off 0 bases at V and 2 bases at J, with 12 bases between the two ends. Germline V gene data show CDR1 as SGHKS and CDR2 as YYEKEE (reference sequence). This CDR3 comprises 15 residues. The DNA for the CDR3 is TGTGCCAGCAGCTTGGCTCAGGGGTCCCCCTACGAGCAGTACTTC. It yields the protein CASSLAQGSPYEQYF. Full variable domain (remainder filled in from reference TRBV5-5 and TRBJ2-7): DAGVTQSPTHLIKTRGQQVTLRCSPISGHKSVSWYQQVLGQGPQFIFQYYEKEERGRGNFPDRFSARQFPNYSSELNVNALLLGDSALYLCASSLAQGSPYEQYFGPGTRLTVT.

CDR3 DNA: TGTGCCAGCAGCTTAACGGGCCGCGGCAATGAGCAGTTCTTC. It codes for CASSLTGRGNEQFF. The chain links TRBV7-3 to TRBJ2-1; D is undetermined. The CDR3 extends over 14 amino acids. Trimming stripped 0 bases from V and 6 bases from J, with 9 bases between. The germline CDR1 and CDR2 sequences are SGHTA and FQGTGA.

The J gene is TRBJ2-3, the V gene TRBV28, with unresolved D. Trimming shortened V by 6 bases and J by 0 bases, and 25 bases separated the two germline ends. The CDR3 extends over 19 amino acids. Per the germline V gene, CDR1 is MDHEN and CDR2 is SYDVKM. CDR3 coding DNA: TGTGCCAGCAGCCAAGAAGGTGGGCCTGCTACCTCTAGCACAGATACGCAGTATTTT. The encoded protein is CASSQEGGPATSSTDTQYF.

The CDR3 coding sequence is TGCGCCAGCAGCTTCGGCAGTTCCCTGAACTATGGCTACACCTTC. It is translated as CASSFGSSLNYGYTF. The chain uses TRBV5-1 and TRBJ1-2; D is unresolved. Trimming took 2 bases from V and 2 from J, leaving 13 bases between them. The germline V gene has CDR1 SGHRS and CDR2 YFSETQ. The CDR3 is 15 amino acids.

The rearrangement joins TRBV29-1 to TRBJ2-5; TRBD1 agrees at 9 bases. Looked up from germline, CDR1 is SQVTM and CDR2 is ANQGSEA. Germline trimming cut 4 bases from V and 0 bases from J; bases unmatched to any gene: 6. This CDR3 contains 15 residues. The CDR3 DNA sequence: TGCAGCGTTGGCCCCGGGACAGGGAACCAAGAGACCCAGTACTTC. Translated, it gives CSVGPGTGNQETQYF.

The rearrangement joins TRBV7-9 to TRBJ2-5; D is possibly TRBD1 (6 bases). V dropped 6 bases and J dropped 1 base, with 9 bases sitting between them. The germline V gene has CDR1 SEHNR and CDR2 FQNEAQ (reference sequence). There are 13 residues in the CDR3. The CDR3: CASRLGAQETQYF. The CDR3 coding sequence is TGTGCCAGCAGGTTGGGGGCCCAAGAGACCCAGTACTTC.

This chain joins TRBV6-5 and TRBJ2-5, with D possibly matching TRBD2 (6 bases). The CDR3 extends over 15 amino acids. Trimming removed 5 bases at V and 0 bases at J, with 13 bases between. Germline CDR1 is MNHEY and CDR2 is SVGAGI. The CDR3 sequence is CASSRGSPYQETQYF. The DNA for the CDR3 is TGTGCCAGCAGTCGGGGGTCCCCGTACCAAGAGACCCAGTACTTC.

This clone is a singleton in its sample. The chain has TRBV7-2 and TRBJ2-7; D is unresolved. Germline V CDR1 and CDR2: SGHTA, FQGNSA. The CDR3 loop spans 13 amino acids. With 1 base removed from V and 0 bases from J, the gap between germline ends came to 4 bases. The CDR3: CASSLGPSYEQYF. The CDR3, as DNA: TGTGCCAGCAGCTTAGGGCCCTCCTACGAGCAGTACTTC. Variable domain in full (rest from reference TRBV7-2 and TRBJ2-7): GAGVSQSPSNKVTEKGKDVELRCDPISGHTALYWYRQSLGQGLEFLIYFQGNSAPDKSGLPSDRFSAERTGGSVSTLTIQRTQQEDSAVYLCASSLGPSYEQYFGPGTRLTVT.

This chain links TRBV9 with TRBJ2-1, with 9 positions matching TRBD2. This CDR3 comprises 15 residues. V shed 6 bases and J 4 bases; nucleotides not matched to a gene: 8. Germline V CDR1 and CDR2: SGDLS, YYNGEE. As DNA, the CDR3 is TGTGCCAGCAACGTCGGCGGGGGGGATTACAATGAGCAGTTCTTC. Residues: CASNVGGGDYNEQFF.

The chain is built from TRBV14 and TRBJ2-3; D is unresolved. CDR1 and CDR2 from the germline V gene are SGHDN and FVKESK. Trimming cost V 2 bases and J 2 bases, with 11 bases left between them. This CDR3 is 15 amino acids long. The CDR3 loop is CASSQNVADTDTQYF. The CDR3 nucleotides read TGTGCCAGCAGCCAAAACGTTGCAGACACAGATACGCAGTATTTT.

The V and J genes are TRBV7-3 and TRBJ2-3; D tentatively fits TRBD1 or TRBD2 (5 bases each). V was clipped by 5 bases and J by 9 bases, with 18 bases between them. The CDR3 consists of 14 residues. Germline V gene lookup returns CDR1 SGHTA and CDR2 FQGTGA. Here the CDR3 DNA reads TGTGCCAGCAGCCCCGCCGGGGCGTCCAGAACGCAGTATTTT. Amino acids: CASSPAGASRTQYF. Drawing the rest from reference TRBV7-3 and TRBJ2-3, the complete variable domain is GAGVSQTPSNKVTEKGKYVELRCDPISGHTALYWYRQSLGQGPEFLIYFQGTGAADDSGLPNDRFFAVRPEGSVSTLKIQRTERGDSAVYLCASSPAGASRTQYFGPGTRLTVL.